This T cell receptor (beta chain) appears in the sequencing data of a study of blood T cell repertoires in COVID-19 (TCRdb year 2020). In the study overall: Samples from collaborators originated in the United States, Italy and Spain and spanned both the acute and convalescent phases of COVID-19. The prospective study material was composed of cDNA or gDNA derived from T cells, B-cell-depleted T cells, or PBMCs. Deeply sampled blood TCRbeta repertoires from subjects exposed to, actively infected with, or recovered from COVID-19 were included in the dataset. The repertoires were released in a freely available public database meant as a resource for research on the immune response to SARS-CoV-2. Samples came from the ongoing ImmuneRACE study (first 160 participants) plus 1,254 subjects from 6 global collaborators. A de-identified subject ID, COVID-19 status, age in years and sex were almost always included in the sample metadata. Where HLA class I and class II types were available, the types were taken from metadata supplied by the sample provider, not from assay-based typing. General study outcomes and caveats: How much clinical and demographic metadata was included differed by source and by participant, and the metadata was provided uncurated.

Participants in the prospective study were aged roughly 18 to 89 years, lived in under 30 United States geographic areas, and enrolled through a virtual design. Cohort assignment in the prospective study relied on participant-reported clinical history from a screening survey and a study questionnaire. In the prospective study, whole blood, serum and a nasopharyngeal or oropharyngeal swab were collected from each participant by mobile phlebotomists. Over a 2-month period, participants in the prospective study had the option of providing additional blood draws and questionnaires. Before DNA extraction, blood samples from the prospective study were shipped at room temperature or frozen. TCRbeta CDR3 regions were amplified from genomic DNA using the immunoSEQ Assay, a bias-controlled multiplex PCR. As for the authors' bioinformatics: The number of nucleated cells in each sample was estimated from the amplification of reference gene primers within the assay. To quantify the absolute abundance of each unique TCRbeta CDR3 rearrangement, sequence reads were collapsed and filtered. For each sample, productive Simpson clonality was calculated as the square root of Simpson's diversity index across productive rearrangements. Held by TCRdb, this immuneACCESS table contains in-frame sequences only and omits some clones. Under half of the omission traces to an unresolved V gene where checked; the cause of the rest is unknown. V and J calls and clone size are given by that table; D and trimming were obtained from the DNA. This sample is represented by under 200,000 clones; around 80% of them were singletons. Roughly 4% of the sample goes to the ten largest clones.

On this clone: Its specific antigen is unknown. Within one base of it there is no much larger clone, and no base qualities were kept.

As encoded in the germline V gene (reference sequence), CDR1 is LNHDA while CDR2 is SQIVND. From V the trimming removes 4 bases and from J it removes 7 bases, while the gene matches leave 3 bases of the junction unaccounted for. Counted from cysteine to phenylalanine, this CDR3 has 12 amino acids. The CDR3 DNA has 36 bases and is translated from base 1. The V and J genes are TRBV19 and TRBJ2-7; TRBD2 aligns with 8 central bases. The sequencing input was PBMCs or T cells enriched from blood (not recorded which). The source of this sequence is a woman aged 45 to 65 in a cohort exposed to, infected with or recovered from COVID-19 (not recorded which). The DNA is as follows: TGTGCCAGTAGTACTTCGGGAGGGGAGCAGTACTTC. This sequence encodes CASSTSGGEQYF.